Listed here are 19 T cell receptor beta chains from one sample, sequenced in a study of OX40 agonist ivuxolimab in advanced cancers. The protocol was immunoSEQ multiplex PCR, while the TCRdb copy is restricted to in-frame clones and leaves out a portion. The data show over 45,000 clones, with around 80% seen just once and approximately 4.4% held by the top ten. The sample here was CD4+ or CD8+ T cells sorted from blood, taken in a trial of the OX40 agonist ivuxolimab. Source of these receptors: an adult with an advanced solid tumor such as melanoma, head and neck, liver or kidney cancer.

The sample holds one count of this clone. The rearrangement joins TRBV25-1 to TRBJ2-3; D gene unclear. The CDR3 sequence is 11 residues long. Trimming took off 6 bases at V and 4 bases at J, with 5 bases between the two ends. In germline, CDR1 is MGHDK, CDR2 SYGVNS. DNA of the CDR3: TGTGCCAGCAGAAGAGCAGATACGCAGTATTTT. Amino acids: CASRRADTQYF.

The rearrangement links TRBV19 to TRBJ2-1, with D unclear. This CDR3 spans 10 amino acids. The V gene's germline CDR1 is LNHDA and CDR2 SQIVND (reference sequence). V was shortened by 8 bases and J by 6 bases, with 5 bases between the two germline ends. The CDR3 sequence is CASSANEQFF. DNA of the CDR3: TGTGCCAGTTCGGCCAATGAGCAGTTCTTC.

The chain combines TRBV7-9 with TRBJ1-2; no definite D call. Per germline, CDR1 SEHNR and CDR2 FQNEAQ (reference sequence). V gave up 6 bases and J gave up 6 bases, with 17 bases separating them. The CDR3 has 14 residues. Written as DNA, the CDR3 is TGTGCCAGCAGTCCGACGGAGCCCAACCATGGCTACACCTTC. This codes for CASSPTEPNHGYTF.

CDR3 DNA: TGTGCCAGCAGCTTCGAACTGGCGCTCAATCAGCCCCAGCATTTT. This translates into CASSFELALNQPQHF. The J gene is TRBJ1-5, the V gene TRBV5-5; the D is unclear. This CDR3 is 15 amino acids long. Germline lookup yields CDR1 SGHKS and CDR2 YYEKEE (reference sequence). V shed 2 bases and J shed 3 bases, with 12 bases lying between them.

This clone has just a few counts. This chain uses TRBV6-1 with TRBJ1-2; D ambiguous. Germline-derived CDR1 and CDR2 are MNHNS and SASEGT. V was clipped by 1 base and J by 3 bases, with 9 bases between them. The CDR3 totals 14 residues. CDR3 bases: TGTGCCAGCAGTGAAGGGGGATTGGACTATGGCTACACCTTC. This encodes CASSEGGLDYGYTF.

The gene calls are TRBV7-9 and TRBJ2-6, with a possible D match to TRBD1 (5 bases). CDR3 length equals 17 residues. Per the germline V gene, CDR1 is SEHNR and CDR2 is FQNEAQ (reference sequence). Trimming cost V 4 bases and J 5 bases, with 18 bases left between them. The DNA of the CDR3 is TGTGCCAGCAGCTATCGAAAAGGGGTGGATCGGGCCAACGTCCTGACTTTC. It translates to CASSYRKGVDRANVLTF.

The chain uses TRBV11-2 and TRBJ1-2, with TRBD1 identical over 9 bases. V trimming: 5 bases; J trimming: 4 bases; junction bases outside the gene matches: 5. This CDR3 comprises 14 residues. Per the germline V gene, CDR1 is SGHAT and CDR2 is FQNNGV. Here the CDR3 DNA reads TGTGCCAGCAGCGTGGGACAGGGCATCTATGGCTACACCTTC. Residues: CASSVGQGIYGYTF.

V and J are TRBV28 and TRBJ1-2, with 7 bases fitting TRBD1. Germline V gene lookup returns CDR1 MDHEN and CDR2 SYDVKM. The length of the CDR3 is 16 residues. The ends lost 2 bases at V and 0 bases at J; junction bases unmatched: 6. The chain's CDR3 is CASSLMGTATNYGYTF. In DNA, the CDR3 is TGTGCCAGCAGTTTAATGGGGACAGCTACTAACTATGGCTACACCTTC.

The chain is built from TRBV4-2 and TRBJ1-3; maybe TRBD1 (5 bases). The CDR3 spans 15 residues. CDR1 is LGHNA, CDR2 YNFKEQ, per germline. V was clipped by 0 bases and J by 4 bases, with 10 bases between them. For the CDR3, the DNA is TGTGCCAGCAGCCAAGATGGGCAGGGAGGAAACACCATATATTTT. This encodes CASSQDGQGGNTIYF.

The V call is TRBV2, the J call TRBJ1-1; D is unclear. The CDR3 loop spans 13 amino acids. Germline CDR1 SNHLY, CDR2 FYNNEI. V lost 4 bases to trimming and J lost 3 bases, with 9 bases between them. The chain's CDR3 is CASSVRTDTEAFF. The CDR3 DNA reads as TGTGCCAGCAGTGTTCGTACAGACACTGAAGCTTTCTTT.

This chain links TRBV7-2 with TRBJ2-5; 8 bases align to TRBD2. Germline assignment: CDR1 SGHTA and CDR2 FQGNSA. This CDR3 contains 14 residues. V trimming: 5 bases; J trimming: 5 bases; junction bases outside the gene matches: 7. CDR3 residues: CASSAGLVVETQYF. In nucleotides, the CDR3 is TGTGCCAGCAGCGCGGGACTAGTGGTGGAGACCCAGTACTTC.

The V call is TRBV19, the J call TRBJ2-5; tentatively, D is TRBD2 (5 bases). This CDR3 region has 12 residues. Looked up from germline, CDR1 is LNHDA and CDR2 is SQIVND (reference sequence). Trimming left V 5 bases short and J 4 bases short, with 8 bases between. The chain's CDR3 is CASSRAAETQYF. The CDR3 DNA reads TGTGCCAGTAGTCGAGCGGCAGAGACCCAGTACTTC.

This clone showed up just once. V and J are TRBV5-6 and TRBJ2-5; 9 positions agree with TRBD2. The CDR3 totals 15 residues. Germline CDR1 is SGHDT and CDR2 is YYEEEE. Germline trimming cut 3 bases from V and 1 base from J; bases unmatched to any gene: 4. The CDR3 spells CASSWGGLAQETQYF. In DNA, the CDR3 is TGTGCCAGCAGCTGGGGGGGACTAGCCCAAGAGACCCAGTACTTC.

This chain joins TRBV28 and TRBJ2-6, with a weak D call TRBD1 (7 bases). The CDR3 totals 15 residues. V was cut by 5 bases and J by 4 bases, with 12 bases left in between. Germline values: CDR1 MDHEN, CDR2 SYDVKM. This CDR3 reads CASSQGGTGANVLTF. The DNA of the CDR3 is TGTGCCAGCAGTCAGGGGGGCACCGGGGCCAACGTCCTGACTTTC.

This clone was counted between two and nine times. J is TRBJ1-2 and V is TRBV5-1; 7 nucleotides align to TRBD1. The CDR3 loop spans 14 amino acids. Trimming cost V 4 bases and J 7 bases; bases outside gene matches: 10. Germline-derived CDR1 and CDR2 are SGHRS and YFSETQ. The CDR3 sequence: CASSLQTGTPGYTF. The CDR3 coding sequence is TGCGCCAGCAGCCTCCAGACAGGGACTCCTGGCTACACCTTC.

This clone appeared once. J is TRBJ1-5 and V is TRBV19; no reliable D call. In germline, CDR1 is LNHDA, CDR2 SQIVND (reference sequence). V dropped 7 bases and J dropped 4 bases, with 8 bases sitting between them. The CDR3 sequence is 12 residues long. The CDR3 region has the DNA TGTGCCAGTACCCGCGCGAATCAGCCCCAGCATTTT. Protein: CASTRANQPQHF.

The V call is TRBV10-1, the J call TRBJ2-2, with no clear D. Germline assignment: CDR1 WNHNN and CDR2 SYGVQD (reference sequence). V was trimmed by 0 bases and J by 4 bases, leaving 15 bases between them. The CDR3 is 17 amino acids. CDR3 loop: CASSESINRPGTGELFF. The CDR3 DNA reads as TGCGCCAGCAGTGAGTCGATAAACCGGCCGGGCACCGGGGAGCTGTTTTTT.

A single count supports this clone. V usage is TRBV7-2 and J usage is TRBJ2-7; D is uncertain. CDR1 and CDR2 from the germline V gene are SGHTA and FQGNSA. The CDR3 extends over 12 amino acids. V dropped 3 bases and J dropped 5 bases, with 8 bases sitting between them. The CDR3 spells CASSFALDEQYF. DNA of the CDR3: TGTGCCAGCAGCTTCGCCTTGGACGAGCAGTACTTC. Variable domain in full (rest from reference TRBV7-2 and TRBJ2-7): GAGVSQSPSNKVTEKGKDVELRCDPISGHTALYWYRQSLGQGLEFLIYFQGNSAPDKSGLPSDRFSAERTGGSVSTLTIQRTQQEDSAVYLCASSFALDEQYFGPGTRLTVT.

The rearrangement joins TRBV9 to TRBJ2-5; tentative D call: TRBD2 (6 bases). The CDR3 totals 14 residues. The ends were cut back, 0 bases at V and 3 bases at J, with 9 bases in the middle. Germline V gene lookup returns CDR1 SGDLS and CDR2 YYNGEE. This CDR3 is CASSVVSGKETQYF. CDR3 sequence (DNA): TGTGCCAGCAGCGTAGTTAGCGGAAAAGAGACCCAGTACTTC. Complete variable domain (other parts from reference TRBV9 and TRBJ2-5): DSGVTQTPKHLITATGQRVTLRCSPRSGDLSVYWYQQSLDQGLQFLIQYYNGEERAKGNILERFSAQQFPDLHSELNLSSLELGDSALYFCASSVVSGKETQYFGPGTRLLVL.